What follows is one TCR beta chain and its context. This clone has a single count. No cognate antigen has been identified for it. There are no base qualities to consult, and no much larger clone falls within one base. The CDR3 goes from the cysteine to the phenylalanine over 17 residues. Just CDR3 DNA is preserved here, 51 bases in frame from base 1. The germline V gene encodes CDR1 LNHNV and CDR2 YYDKDF (reference sequence). V is pruned by 3 bases and J by 8 bases, leaving 10 bases of the junction without a gene match. The data belong to a study of PD-1 blockade in classical Hodgkin lymphoma (dated by TCRdb to the early 2020s). About the investigation overall: Nivolumab dosing was 3 mg/kg intravenously every 2 weeks, continuing until either disease progression or unacceptable toxicity. A peripheral blood immune signature of response to PD-1 blockade in classical Hodgkin lymphoma was defined using TCR beta sequencing and CyTOF. Study-level results and caveats: Newly diagnosed patients were reported to have lower baseline TCR diversity than healthy donors, and relapsed/refractory patients were reported to have lower baseline TCR diversity still. Lower diversity was seen in patients whose nivolumab began less than 1 year after ASCT, and these patients were left out of later analyses so that immune reconstitution would not confound the results. By C4D1, a significant rise was seen in CD4+ TCR diversity but not in CD8+ TCR diversity (p=0.0027 vs p=0.16), and the rise was most apparent among complete responders (p=0.02). The study covered only a single clinical trial cohort, and the causes of the repertoire differences, possibly disease activity or prior therapy, were still not defined. Trial patients with a complete response had baseline diversity similar to that of newly diagnosed patients, while partial responders and progressors had significantly lower diversity.

The time point label on this specimen signifies: cycle 4 day 1 (C4D1), after less than 7 weeks of nivolumab. Every trial patient had relapsed after autologous stem cell transplantation, and cohorts A, B and C differed in prior brentuximab vedotin exposure. The trial cohort comprised 56 patients with relapsed/refractory classical Hodgkin lymphoma whose best overall responses were complete response, partial response or progressive disease. In the multi-cohort phase II CheckMate 205 trial, trial patients received single-agent nivolumab. An independent review committee assessed best overall response by applying the 2007 International Working Group response criteria. Trial PBMCs were obtained immediately prior to nivolumab initiation (C1D1) and on therapy at cycle 2 day 1 and cycle 4 day 1. After peripheral blood was drawn into 8 mL Vacutainer Cell Preparation Tubes, PBMCs were isolated by centrifugation and then cryopreserved.

Genomic DNA was extracted with the Qiagen DNeasy kit from unsorted PBMCs and from negatively selected CD4+ and CD8+ fractions. TCR beta CDR3 regions were subjected to amplification by immunoSEQ multiplex PCR with primers that anneal to V and J segments. A synthetic immune receptor repertoire was used to minimize amplification bias, and any remaining bias was removed computationally after sequencing. In the source study's methods: Repertoire diversity was quantified as the Shannon entropy index using custom Python scripts. Unsorted, CD4+ and CD8+ repertoires were analyzed separately, except for combined analyses in which CD4+ and CD8+ sequences were merged in silico. Clonal expansion was defined as at least a 2-fold frequency increase after treatment relative to C1D1, with a pseudocount of 0.5 for undetected baseline clones. Clones with 0 or 1 copy at C1D1 were defined as singleton clones, while clones with 2 or more copies were defined as non-singleton clones. By matching protein sequences in sorted samples from the same patient, clones expanded in unsorted samples were annotated as CD4+, CD8+ or unknown. Wilcoxon tests were applied to paired samples to test diversity changes from C1D1 to C4D1. Imported from immuneACCESS, the table was reduced by TCRdb to in-frame sequences with V and J called. These copies leave out some clones; in studies compared against another copy, an unresolved V gene accounts for under half, and the cause of the remainder is not known. Clone size and V and J calls were adopted from that table, with D and trimming inferred from the DNA. Across this sample there are 85,000 to 90,000 clones, with approximately 90% seen only once. The ten largest clones represent around 2.9% of the sample.

In this chain, TRBV15 is recombined with TRBJ1-4; 12 middle bases align to TRBD1. The origin of this receptor is a human donor with classical Hodgkin lymphoma. The sequencing here drew on peripheral blood mononuclear cells (PBMCs), taken before the fourth cycle of nivolumab. In nucleotide form, the sequence is TGTGCCACCAGCAGCCTTGGGACAGGGGGCGAGCGAGAAAAACTGTTTTTT. Its product reads: CATSSLGTGGEREKLFF. This CDR3, with the reference TRBV15 and TRBJ1-4 proteins standing in past its ends, gives the full variable domain DAMVIQNPRYQVTQFGKPVTLSCSQTLNHNVMYWYQQKSSQAPKLLFHYYDKDFNNEADTPDNFQSRRPNTSFCFLDIRSPGLGDTAMYLCATSSLGTGGEREKLFFGSGTQLSVL.